The 7 T cell receptor beta chains reported below all come from one sample, sequenced in a study of blood T cell repertoires in COVID-19. Profiling relied on immunoSEQ multiplex PCR, and the TCRdb table lists in-frame clones only, not all of them. The sample carries more than 200,000 clones, approximately 85% recorded once. Sequenced sample: peripheral blood. The receptors were gathered from a human donor in a cohort sampled during active COVID-19.

J is TRBJ1-1 and V is TRBV29-1; TRBD1 matches at 9 bases. The CDR3 runs to 12 residues. V shed 5 bases and J 10 bases; nucleotides not matched to a gene: 8. Per the germline V gene, CDR1 is SQVTM and CDR2 is ANQGSEA. The chain's CDR3 is CSVRQGEIRAFF. CDR3 DNA: TGCAGCGTTAGACAGGGGGAAATAAGAGCTTTCTTT.

This clone was picked up one time. The chain joins TRBV6-2 or TRBV6-3 to TRBJ2-7; the match to TRBD2 covers 7 bases. With V trimmed by 6 bases and J by 4 bases, 12 bases remained unmatched. This CDR3 has 15 amino acids. Germline lookup yields CDR1 MNHEY and CDR2 SVGEGT. The CDR3 region has the DNA TGTGCCAGCAGCCGGAGACAGTCGGGGGGATACGAGCAGTACTTC. This gives the protein CASSRRQSGGYEQYF.

The chain uses TRBV19 and TRBJ1-1; 7 bases agree with TRBD1. Trimming removed 5 bases from V and 10 bases from J; junction bases left unmatched: 10. CDR3 size: 13 residues. CDR1 and CDR2 (germline): LNHDA, SQIVND (reference sequence). The CDR3 here is CASSPRDRGGAFF. The CDR3 nucleotides are TGTGCCAGTAGTCCACGGGACAGAGGGGGAGCTTTCTTT.

The V call is TRBV6-2 or TRBV6-3, the J call TRBJ1-4; 7 positions match TRBD1. V lost 0 bases to trimming and J lost 8 bases; unmatched junction nucleotides: 6. In germline, CDR1 is MNHEY, CDR2 SVGEGT. The CDR3 consists of 15 residues. CDR3 sequence (DNA): TGTGCCAGCAGTTACTCGACAGGGTCCGGGGAAAAACTGTTTTTT. Translating gives CASSYSTGSGEKLFF.

The V and J genes are TRBV7-9 and TRBJ1-2; no firm D call. Germline CDR1 is SEHNR and CDR2 is FQNEAQ (reference sequence). The CDR3 extends over 11 amino acids. V was pared by 9 bases and J by 5 bases, with 10 bases between. CDR3 nucleotide sequence: TGTGCCAGTCAGACGGGGTATGGCTACACCTTC. This codes for CASQTGYGYTF.

The chain carries TRBV29-1 and TRBJ2-7, with 11 bases identical to TRBD2. The length of the CDR3 is 13 residues. The trim removed 6 bases at V and 2 bases at J, leaving 3 bases unmatched. Germline V gene lookup returns CDR1 SQVTM and CDR2 ANQGSEA. CDR3 nucleotide sequence: TGCAGCGTAAAGGGACTAGCGGCCTACGAGCAGTACTTC. Translation gives CSVKGLAAYEQYF.

The rearrangement uses TRBV18 and TRBJ2-7, with D perhaps TRBD1 (5 bases). Trimming took 3 bases from V and 3 from J, leaving 12 bases between them. The CDR3 sequence is 14 residues long. The germline V gene has CDR1 KGHSH and CDR2 LQKENI. The CDR3 region has the DNA TGTGCCAGCTCACCCCGCAACAGGCTCTACGAGCAGTACTTC. It yields the protein CASSPRNRLYEQYF.